The entry below describes one TCR beta chain. V shed 1 base and J 5 bases; nucleotides not matched to a gene: 7. Germline CDR1 reads SGHVS; CDR2 reads FNYEAQ. This CDR3 is 16 amino acids long. This specimen comes from a study of technical replicates of blood from several donors. Assay used: immunoSEQ multiplex PCR; TCRdb lists only in-frame clones, some missing. The data show tens of thousands of clones, over 90% seen once. Sequencing used T cells isolated from PBMCs. The origin of this receptor is a human donor in good health. The rearrangement uses TRBV7-6 and TRBJ1-5; TRBD1 matches at 8 bases. The CDR3 loop is CASSLGINRGDQPQHF. The CDR3 nucleotides read TGTGCCAGCAGCTTAGGGATAAACAGGGGGGATCAGCCCCAGCATTTT.